This TCR beta chain was obtained from a study of blood T cells in healthy people across ages. Looking at the study overall: About one barcoded beta molecule per two T cells was captured by template switching. Whole-study results and caveats: Diversity was higher, and naive CD4+ cells more numerous, in long-lived donors than in aged donors.

PCR was performed a second time for roughly 7 to 11 cycles using a sample-barcoded 5' primer and a J-beta primer mix. TCRdb used MiXCR to reprocess the 5' RACE reads, holding one entry per CDR3 protein. The sample yields about 1.8 million distinct CDR3 sequences, 40% to 55% seen once. For every donor, a draw yielded about 10 milliliters of peripheral blood. V lost 5 bases and J lost 5, with 13 bases in between. The CDR3 contains 14 residues. In germline, CDR1 is LGHDT, CDR2 YNNKEL (reference sequence). Notes on this clonotype: What it binds is not known.

The chain combines TRBV3-1 with TRBJ1-5; D uncertain. The clonotype comes from a woman aged 40 to 50 in good health. The specimen was blood. CDR3 nucleotides: TGTGCCAGCAGCGCGGAGCATAACGATCAGCCCCAGCATTTT. Translated, it gives CASSAEHNDQPQHF.